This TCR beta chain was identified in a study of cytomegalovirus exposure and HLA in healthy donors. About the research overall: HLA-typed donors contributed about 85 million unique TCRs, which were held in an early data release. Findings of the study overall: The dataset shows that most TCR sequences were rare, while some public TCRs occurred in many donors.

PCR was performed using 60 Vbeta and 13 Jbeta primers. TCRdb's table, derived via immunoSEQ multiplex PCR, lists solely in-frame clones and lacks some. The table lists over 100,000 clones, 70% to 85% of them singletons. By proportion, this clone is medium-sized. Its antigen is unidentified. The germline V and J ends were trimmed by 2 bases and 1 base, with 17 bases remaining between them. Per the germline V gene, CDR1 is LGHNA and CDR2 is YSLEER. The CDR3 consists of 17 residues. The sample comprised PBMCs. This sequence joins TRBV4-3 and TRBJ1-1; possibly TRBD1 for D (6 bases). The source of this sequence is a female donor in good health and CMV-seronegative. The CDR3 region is CASSQPNRETENTEAFF. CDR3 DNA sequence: TGCGCCAGCAGCCAACCTAACAGGGAAACCGAGAACACTGAAGCTTTCTTT.